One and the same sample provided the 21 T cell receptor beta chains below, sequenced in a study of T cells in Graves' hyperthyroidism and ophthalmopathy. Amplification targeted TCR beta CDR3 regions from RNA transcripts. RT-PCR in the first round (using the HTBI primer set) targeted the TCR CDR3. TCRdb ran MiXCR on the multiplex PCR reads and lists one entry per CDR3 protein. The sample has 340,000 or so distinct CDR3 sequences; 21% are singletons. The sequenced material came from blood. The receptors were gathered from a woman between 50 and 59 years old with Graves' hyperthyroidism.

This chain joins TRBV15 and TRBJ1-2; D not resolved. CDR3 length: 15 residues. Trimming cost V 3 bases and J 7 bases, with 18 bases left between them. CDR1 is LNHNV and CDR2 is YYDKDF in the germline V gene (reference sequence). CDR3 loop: CATSRQIDATGGYTF. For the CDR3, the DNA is TGTGCCACCAGCAGGCAAATAGACGCGACGGGTGGCTACACCTTC.

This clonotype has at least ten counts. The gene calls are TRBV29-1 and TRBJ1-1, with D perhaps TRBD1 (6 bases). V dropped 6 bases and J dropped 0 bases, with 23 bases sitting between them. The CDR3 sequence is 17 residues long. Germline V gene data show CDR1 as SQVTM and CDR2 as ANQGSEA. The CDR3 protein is CSVLNFGGRIMNTEAFF. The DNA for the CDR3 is TGCAGCGTCCTAAACTTCGGGGGGCGGATCATGAACACTGAAGCTTTCTTT.

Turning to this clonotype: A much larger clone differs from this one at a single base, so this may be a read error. The CDR3, as DNA: TGTGCCAGCAGTGAAGAGCGGGTGGGAACCACCATATATTTT. Its translation: CASSEERVGTTIYF. V usage is TRBV2 and J usage is TRBJ1-3; the D is unclear. This CDR3 comprises 14 residues. CDR1 is SNHLY and CDR2 is FYNNEI in the germline V gene.

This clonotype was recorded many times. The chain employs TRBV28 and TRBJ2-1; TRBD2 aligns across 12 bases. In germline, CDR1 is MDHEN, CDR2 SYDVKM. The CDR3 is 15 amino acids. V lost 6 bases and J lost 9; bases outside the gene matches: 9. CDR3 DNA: TGTGCCAGCAGACCTAGCGGGAGGGTCTTTATTGAGCAGTTCTTC. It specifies CASRPSGRVFIEQFF.

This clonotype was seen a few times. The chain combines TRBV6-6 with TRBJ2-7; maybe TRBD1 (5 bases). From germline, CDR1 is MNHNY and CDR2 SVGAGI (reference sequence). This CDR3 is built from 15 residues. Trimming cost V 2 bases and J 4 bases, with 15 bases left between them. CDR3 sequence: CASSYTQGPRYEQYF. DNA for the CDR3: TGTGCCAGCAGTTACACTCAGGGCCCTCGGTACGAGCAGTACTTC.

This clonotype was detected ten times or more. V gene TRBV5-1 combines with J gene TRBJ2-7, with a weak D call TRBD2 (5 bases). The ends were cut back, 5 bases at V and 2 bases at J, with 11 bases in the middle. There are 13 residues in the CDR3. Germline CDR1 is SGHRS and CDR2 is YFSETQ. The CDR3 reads CASSGPEAYEQYF. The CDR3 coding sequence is TGCGCCAGCAGTGGTCCGGAGGCCTACGAGCAGTACTTC.

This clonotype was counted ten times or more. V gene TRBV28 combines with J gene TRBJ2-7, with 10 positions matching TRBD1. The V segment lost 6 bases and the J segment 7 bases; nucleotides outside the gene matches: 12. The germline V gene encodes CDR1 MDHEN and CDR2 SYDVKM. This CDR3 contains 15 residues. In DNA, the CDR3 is TGTGCCAGCAGACCTCGGGGGACAGGGGTGGAAGAGCAGTACTTC. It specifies CASRPRGTGVEEQYF.

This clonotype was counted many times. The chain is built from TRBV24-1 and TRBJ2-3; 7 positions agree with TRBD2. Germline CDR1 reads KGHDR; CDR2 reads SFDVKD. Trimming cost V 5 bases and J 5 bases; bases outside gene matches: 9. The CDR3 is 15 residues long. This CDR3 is CATSVAATGGDTQYF. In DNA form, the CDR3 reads TGTGCCACCAGTGTAGCGGCAACGGGGGGAGATACGCAGTATTTT.

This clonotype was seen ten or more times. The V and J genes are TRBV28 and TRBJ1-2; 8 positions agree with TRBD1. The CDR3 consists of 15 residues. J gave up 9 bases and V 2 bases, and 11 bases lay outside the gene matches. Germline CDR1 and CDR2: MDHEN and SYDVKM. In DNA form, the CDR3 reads TGTGCCAGCAGTTTAACCGACAGGGGTGATCGAAGCTACACCTTC. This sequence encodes CASSLTDRGDRSYTF.

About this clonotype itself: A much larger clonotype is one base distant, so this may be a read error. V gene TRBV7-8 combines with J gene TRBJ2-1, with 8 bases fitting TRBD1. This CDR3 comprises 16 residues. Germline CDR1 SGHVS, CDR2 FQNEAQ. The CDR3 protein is CASSSRTGTAYNKQFF. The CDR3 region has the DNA TGTGCCAGCAGCTCCCGGACAGGGACAGCCTACAATAAGCAGTTCTTC. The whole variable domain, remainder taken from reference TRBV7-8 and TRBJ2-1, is GAGVSQSPRYKVAKRGQDVALRCDPISGHVSLFWYQQALGQGPEFLTYFQNEAQLDKSGLPSDRFFAERPEGSVSTLKIQRTQQEDSAVYLCASSSRTGTAYNKQFFGPGTRLTVL.

The CDR3 sequence is CASSDGGTWGENTGELFF. The DNA of the CDR3 is TGTGCCAGCAGTGATGGGGGGACTTGGGGGGAAAACACCGGGGAGCTGTTTTTT. The chain carries TRBV2 and TRBJ2-2; a possible D gene is TRBD2 (6 bases). The V and J ends lost 3 bases and 2 bases respectively, with 19 bases between them. CDR3 size: 18 residues. From germline, CDR1 is SNHLY and CDR2 FYNNEI.

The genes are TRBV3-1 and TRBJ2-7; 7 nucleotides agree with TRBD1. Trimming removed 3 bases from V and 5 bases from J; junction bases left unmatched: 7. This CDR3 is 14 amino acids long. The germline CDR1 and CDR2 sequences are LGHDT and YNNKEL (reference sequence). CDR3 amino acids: CASSHTTGFNEQYF. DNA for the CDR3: TGTGCCAGCAGCCACACGACAGGGTTTAACGAGCAGTACTTC.

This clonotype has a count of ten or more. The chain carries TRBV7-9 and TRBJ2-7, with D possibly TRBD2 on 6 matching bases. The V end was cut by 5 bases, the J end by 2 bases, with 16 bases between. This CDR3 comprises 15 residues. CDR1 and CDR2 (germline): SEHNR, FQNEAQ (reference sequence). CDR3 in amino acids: CASSGGGLTPYEQYF. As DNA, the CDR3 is TGTGCCAGCAGCGGCGGCGGACTAACCCCCTACGAGCAGTACTTC.

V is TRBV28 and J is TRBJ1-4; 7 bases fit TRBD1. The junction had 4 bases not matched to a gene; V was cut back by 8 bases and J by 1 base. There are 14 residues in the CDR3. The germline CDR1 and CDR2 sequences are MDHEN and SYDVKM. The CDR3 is CASRTGVTNEKLFF. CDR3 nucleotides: TGTGCCAGCCGAACAGGGGTAACTAATGAAAAACTGTTTTTT.

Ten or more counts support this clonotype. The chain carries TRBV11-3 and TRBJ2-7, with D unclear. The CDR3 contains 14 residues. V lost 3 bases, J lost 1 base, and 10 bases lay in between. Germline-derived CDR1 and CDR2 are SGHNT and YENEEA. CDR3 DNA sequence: TGTGCCAGCAGCTTGTGGGTTCAGTCCTACGAGCAGTACTTC. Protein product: CASSLWVQSYEQYF.

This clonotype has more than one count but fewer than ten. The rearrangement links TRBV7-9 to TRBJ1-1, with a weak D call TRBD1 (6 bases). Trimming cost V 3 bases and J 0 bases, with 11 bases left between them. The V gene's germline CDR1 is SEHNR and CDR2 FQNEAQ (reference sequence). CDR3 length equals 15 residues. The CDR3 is CASSFGGGLNTEAFF. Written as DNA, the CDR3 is TGTGCCAGCAGCTTCGGGGGGGGCTTGAACACTGAAGCTTTCTTT. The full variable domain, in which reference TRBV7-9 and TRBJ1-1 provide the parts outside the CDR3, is DTGVSQNPRHKITKRGQNVTFRCDPISEHNRLYWYRQTLGQGPEFLTYFQNEAQLEKSRLLSDRFSAERPKGSFSTLEIQRTEQGDSAMYLCASSFGGGLNTEAFFGQGTRLTVV.

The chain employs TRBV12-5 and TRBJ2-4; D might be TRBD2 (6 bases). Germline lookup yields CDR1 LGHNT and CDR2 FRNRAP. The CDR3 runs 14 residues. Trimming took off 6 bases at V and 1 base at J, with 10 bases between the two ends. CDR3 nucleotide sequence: TGTGCTAGTGGCGTAGGGAGGGCCAAAAACATTCAGTACTTC. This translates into CASGVGRAKNIQYF.

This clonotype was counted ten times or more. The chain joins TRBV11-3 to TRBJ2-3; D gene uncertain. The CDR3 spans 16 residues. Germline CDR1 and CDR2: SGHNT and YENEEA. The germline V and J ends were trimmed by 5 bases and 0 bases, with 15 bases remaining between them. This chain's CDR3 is CASSPRAGFSTDTQYF. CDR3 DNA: TGTGCCAGCAGCCCTAGGGCCGGATTTAGCACAGATACGCAGTATTTT.

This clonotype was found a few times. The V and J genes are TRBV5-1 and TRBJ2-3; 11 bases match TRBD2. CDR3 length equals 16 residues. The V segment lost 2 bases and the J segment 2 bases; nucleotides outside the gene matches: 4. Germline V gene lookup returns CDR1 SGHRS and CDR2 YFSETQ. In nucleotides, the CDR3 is TGCGCCAGCAGCTTTGGGACTAGCGGCTACACAGATACGCAGTATTTT. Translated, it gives CASSFGTSGYTDTQYF.

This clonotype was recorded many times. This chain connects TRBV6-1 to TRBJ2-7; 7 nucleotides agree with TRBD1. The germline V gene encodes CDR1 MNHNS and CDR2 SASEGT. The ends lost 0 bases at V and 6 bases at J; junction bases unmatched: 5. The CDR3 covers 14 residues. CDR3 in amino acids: CASSEAAGGFEQYF. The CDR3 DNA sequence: TGTGCCAGCAGTGAAGCTGCAGGGGGATTCGAGCAGTACTTC.

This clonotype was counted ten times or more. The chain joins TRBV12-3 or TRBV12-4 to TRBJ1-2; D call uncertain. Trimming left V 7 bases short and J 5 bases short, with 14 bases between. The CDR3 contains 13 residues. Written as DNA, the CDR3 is TGTGCCAGCATAGACCCTAAAGGGTATGGCTACACCTTC. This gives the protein CASIDPKGYGYTF.